Below are 2 T cell receptor beta chains sequenced from a single sample in a study of OX40 agonist ivuxolimab in advanced cancers. Clones were read by immunoSEQ multiplex PCR, and TCRdb kept only the in-frame ones, dropping some. Seen here are more than 75,000 clones, about 89% observed once, and the top ten hold over 0.35%. The sample here was CD4+ or CD8+ T cells sorted from blood, taken in a trial of the OX40 agonist ivuxolimab. The receptors were gathered from an adult with an advanced solid tumor such as melanoma, head and neck, liver or kidney cancer.

This chain links TRBV6-9 with TRBJ1-5; D unresolved. Germline-derived CDR1 and CDR2 are MNHGY and SVAAGI. Trimming cost V 4 bases and J 0 bases, with 10 bases left between them. The CDR3 is made up of 15 amino acids. The CDR3 coding sequence is TGTGCCAGCAGTTCCCCAGAAGCTAGCAATCAGCCCCAGCATTTT. It codes for CASSSPEASNQPQHF.

CDR3 loop: CASSSTGGHGSPLHF. In nucleotides, the CDR3 is TGTGCCAGCAGCTCAACAGGGGGCCACGGTTCACCCCTCCACTTT. The J gene is TRBJ1-6, the V gene TRBV7-2; 9 bases are shared with TRBD1. The V gene's germline CDR1 is SGHTA and CDR2 FQGNSA. The V segment lost 4 bases and the J segment 9 bases; nucleotides outside the gene matches: 7. The CDR3 extends over 15 amino acids.